Below, 13 T cell receptor beta chains from the same sample are listed, as sequenced in a study of T cells in localized non-small cell lung cancer. The data were produced by immunoSEQ multiplex PCR, yet TCRdb's version contains in-frame clones alone and is incomplete. Of roughly 1,100 clones listed, 30% to 35% are singletons. The starting material was normal lung tissue next to the tumor, obtained before any cancer treatment. These receptors were obtained from a male donor older than 55 with stage II squamous cell lung carcinoma.

To note about this clone: The junction does not match germline at one end; this may be a read error. This chain uses TRBV5-1 with TRBJ2-5, with a weak D call TRBD1 (6 bases). CDR1 is SGHRS, CDR2 YFSETQ, per germline. This CDR3 is 15 amino acids long. The CDR3 reads CANSLVKRGQETQYF. Written as DNA, the CDR3 is TGCGCCAACAGCCTTGTAAAAAGGGGGCAAGAGACCCAGTACTTC.

The CDR3 sequence is CASSYSTGPGGEQYF. CDR3 coding DNA: TGTGCCAGCAGTTACTCGACAGGGCCGGGGGGCGAGCAGTACTTC. The chain employs TRBV6-8 and TRBJ2-7; D tentatively fits TRBD1 or TRBD2 (7 bases each). V lost 0 bases to trimming and J lost 6 bases, with 15 bases between them. Germline lookup yields CDR1 MNHGY and CDR2 SAAAGT. The CDR3 loop spans 15 amino acids.

The chain combines TRBV4-1 with TRBJ2-1; a possible D gene is TRBD2 (6 bases). Trimming left V 4 bases short and J 0 bases short, with 7 bases between. Germline CDR1 MGHRA, CDR2 YSYEKL. The CDR3 has 14 residues. The CDR3 nucleotides are TGCGCCAGCAGCCTCGGGAGCTCCTACAATGAGCAGTTCTTC. Translation gives CASSLGSSYNEQFF.

J is TRBJ2-7 and V is TRBV29-1; D possibly corresponds to TRBD1 (5 bases). The V gene's germline CDR1 is SQVTM and CDR2 ANQGSEA. The CDR3 is made up of 13 amino acids. Trimming removed 7 bases from V and 0 bases from J, with 13 bases in between. The CDR3 loop reads CSAQGANSYEQYF. CDR3 sequence (DNA): TGCAGCGCCCAGGGTGCTAACTCCTACGAGCAGTACTTC.

This chain uses TRBV6-8 with TRBJ2-7; perhaps TRBD2 as D (5 bases). This CDR3 contains 13 residues. V was shortened by 2 bases and J by 5 bases, with 10 bases between the two germline ends. From germline, CDR1 is MNHGY and CDR2 SAAAGT. The CDR3 DNA reads TGTGCCAGCAGTTACGGAAACGGGGACGAGCAGTACTTC. Protein product: CASSYGNGDEQYF.

This chain connects TRBV5-1 to TRBJ2-5; D may be TRBD2 (7 bases). The CDR3 runs 14 residues. V was cut by 2 bases and J by 7 bases, with 15 bases left in between. Germline CDR1 and CDR2: SGHRS and YFSETQ. Here the CDR3 DNA reads TGCGCCAGCAGCTTAGGGGGGGGCATTGGGACCCAGTACTTC. Translated, it gives CASSLGGGIGTQYF.

CDR3 sequence reads: CASSLYGGPQETQYF. The CDR3 DNA sequence: TGTGCCAGCAGCTTATATGGGGGGCCGCAAGAGACCCAGTACTTC. V is TRBV11-1 and J is TRBJ2-5; tentatively, D is TRBD1 or TRBD2 (6 bases each). The CDR3 has 15 amino acids. The ends were cut back, 2 bases at V and 2 bases at J, with 12 bases in the middle. CDR1 and CDR2 (germline): SGHAT, FQDESV (reference sequence).

This clone turned up a few times. The chain recombines TRBV6-7 with TRBJ1-1, with TRBD1 matching over 11 bases. TRBV6-7 is designated an ORF whose function remains uncertain. J was trimmed by 6 bases and V by 8 bases; bases with no gene match: 8. This CDR3 is 14 amino acids long. CDR3: CASRKDRGLPEAFF. DNA for the CDR3: TGTGCCAGCCGGAAGGACAGGGGGCTACCTGAAGCTTTCTTT.

The CDR3 loop is CASSPRAQGGDTIYF. The CDR3, as DNA: TGTGCCAGCTCACCAAGGGCACAGGGAGGGGACACCATATATTTT. The V and J genes are TRBV18 and TRBJ1-3, with D possibly being TRBD1 (6 bases). The V and J ends lost 2 bases and 8 bases respectively, with 16 bases between them. Germline V gene data show CDR1 as KGHSH and CDR2 as LQKENI. The CDR3 sequence is 15 residues long.

By sample share, this clone is medium-sized. The genes are TRBV11-3 and TRBJ1-2; 9 bases align to TRBD1. The CDR3 is 16 amino acids. V dropped 3 bases and J dropped 4; count of bases not matched to a gene: 9. CDR1 SGHNT and CDR2 YENEEA come from the germline V gene. The CDR3 sequence: CASSLGSTGGIYGYTF. As DNA, the CDR3 is TGTGCCAGCAGCTTGGGATCGACAGGGGGAATCTATGGCTACACCTTC.

This clone is judged medium-sized. This chain uses TRBV11-3 with TRBJ2-1; 11 bases match TRBD2. The CDR3 is made up of 15 amino acids. Trimming took 5 bases from V and 6 from J; bases not matched to a gene: 6. The V gene's germline CDR1 is SGHNT and CDR2 YENEEA. The CDR3 protein is CASSLSGTSGNEQFF. DNA for the CDR3: TGTGCCAGCAGCCTCTCCGGGACTAGCGGCAATGAGCAGTTCTTC. The whole variable domain, filled in from reference TRBV11-3 and TRBJ2-1, reads EAGVVQSPRYKIIEKKQPVAFWCNPISGHNTLYWYLQNLGQGPELLIRYENEEAVDDSQLPKDRFSAERLKGVDSTLKIQPAELGDSAVYLCASSLSGTSGNEQFFGPGTRLTVL.

This clone was found a few times. The rearrangement joins TRBV19 to TRBJ2-1; no clear D. The CDR3 totals 12 residues. V lost 3 bases and J 4 bases, leaving 4 bases between the germline ends. Germline-derived CDR1 and CDR2 are LNHDA and SQIVND (reference sequence). The chain's CDR3 is CASSMEYNEQFF. CDR3 nucleotide sequence: TGTGCCAGTAGTATGGAGTACAATGAGCAGTTCTTC.

The chain joins TRBV18 to TRBJ1-5; 8 bases agree with TRBD1. CDR1 is KGHSH, CDR2 LQKENI, per germline. The V and J ends lost 4 bases and 5 bases, in that order; junction bases with no gene match: 7. CDR3 length: 15 amino acids. The CDR3 DNA reads TGTGCCAGCTCACTTCTACAGGGGGAGGATCAGCCCCAGCATTTT. Residues: CASSLLQGEDQPQHF.